This TCR beta chain stems from a study of T cells expressing NK-cell markers. Looking at the study overall: Seven donors tested HCMV-seropositive and one tested seronegative among the eight sequenced.

This CDR3 comprises 15 residues. Germline CDR1 is DFQATT and CDR2 is SNEGSKA (reference sequence). The TCR beta cDNA came from 5'RACE template switching with UMIs. TCRdb reprocessed the 5' RACE reads, keeping one entry per CDR3 protein, no DNA. This sample's table reports 200,000 to 300,000 distinct CDR3 sequences. The TCR sequence derives from a woman between 18 and 70 years old in good health. The rearrangement joins TRBV20-1 to TRBJ1-1. The sample comprised blood T cells: a sorted CD56 or NKG2C T cell subset, CD4+ or CD8+ T cells, or bulk PBMC T cells (not recorded which). The chain's CDR3 is CSARLGRAAQAEAFF.